What follows are 23 T cell receptor beta chains derived from one specimen sequenced in a study of Ad26.COV2.S vaccination and SARS-CoV-2 variants. Generated by immunoSEQ multiplex PCR, the TCRdb table keeps only in-frame clones and is missing some. The sample carries fewer than 900,000 clones, roughly 90% recorded once. Indicated treatment: roughly 18 received Ad26.COV2.S at low or high dose, single or two shots; roughly five received placebo; per-sample allocation not given. Repertoires come from day 63 after the first vaccine or placebo injection. The source was peripheral blood, collected in a trial of Ad26.COV2.S vaccine versus placebo. The source of these receptors is a person aged 18-65 years who received the Ad26.COV2.S COVID-19 vaccine or a placebo.

The count of this clone is one. The rearrangement links TRBV6-5 to TRBJ1-2; D might be TRBD1 (5 bases). Trimming removed 11 bases from V and 4 bases from J, with 17 bases in between. The CDR3 extends over 13 amino acids. Germline CDR1 and CDR2: MNHEY and SVGAGI. As DNA, the CDR3 is TGTGCCTCACATGGGGGGGTTTTCTATGGCTACACCTTC. The encoded protein is CASHGGVFYGYTF.

The chain carries TRBV2 and TRBJ1-1; D remains unclear. CDR1 is SNHLY and CDR2 is FYNNEI in the germline V gene. The CDR3 contains 12 residues. The V end lost 7 bases, the J end lost 6 bases, and 12 bases lay between the germline ends. CDR3 coding DNA: TGTGCCAGCAAAGACCGGTTTCCTGAAGCTTTCTTT. Protein product: CASKDRFPEAFF.

The CDR3 is CASNRAGTDTQYF. DNA of the CDR3: TGTGCCAGCAACCGGGCCGGCACAGATACGCAGTATTTT. The rearrangement joins TRBV27 to TRBJ2-3; D is ambiguous. This CDR3 has 13 amino acids. Germline assignment: CDR1 MNHEY and CDR2 SMNVEV (reference sequence). The V end lost 7 bases, the J end lost 1 base, and 9 bases lay between the germline ends.

This CDR3 reads CASSRDRGPGYYGYTF. The CDR3 DNA sequence: TGTGCCAGCAGCCGGGACAGGGGGCCCGGATACTATGGCTACACCTTC. The gene calls are TRBV2 and TRBJ1-2; 12 bases fit TRBD1. Per germline, CDR1 SNHLY and CDR2 FYNNEI. The CDR3 sequence is 16 residues long. The V segment lost 6 bases and the J segment 3 bases; nucleotides outside the gene matches: 8.

V and J are TRBV6-5 and TRBJ2-7; TRBD2 agrees at 14 bases. The CDR3 totals 14 residues. CDR1 MNHEY and CDR2 SVGAGI come from the germline V gene. The junction had 5 bases not matched to a gene; V was cut back by 6 bases and J by 7 bases. This CDR3 reads CASRWTSGGFEQYF. The CDR3 DNA is TGTGCCAGCAGGTGGACTAGCGGGGGGTTTGAGCAGTACTTC.

This clone came up a few times. J is TRBJ2-7 and V is TRBV22-1; TRBD1, as called in the table, went unchecked against the DNA. TRBV22-1 corresponds to a pseudogene. CDR3 length: 18 residues. CDR3 DNA sequence: TGTCCTGGGAGCGCACCCGGGACACCAAAGGTACACTCCTACGAGCAGTACTTC. It encodes CPGSAPGTPKVHSYEQYF.

This sequence joins TRBV27 and TRBJ1-6; no clear D. V lost 2 bases and J 5 bases, leaving 16 bases between the germline ends. Germline CDR1 is MNHEY and CDR2 is SMNVEV (reference sequence). This CDR3 region has 17 residues. The CDR3 sequence: CASSLTTFRLDNSPLHF. The CDR3 DNA follows: TGTGCCAGCAGTTTAACCACATTTAGACTGGATAATTCACCCCTCCACTTT.

The CDR3 region is CASSQDRGTQTQYF. As DNA, the CDR3 is TGCGCCAGCAGCCAAGACAGGGGGACACAGACCCAGTACTTC. The chain joins TRBV4-3 to TRBJ2-5, with 7 bases aligning to TRBD1. Germline V CDR1 and CDR2: LGHNA, YSLEER. CDR3 length equals 14 residues. Trimming at V came to 0 bases and at J to 6 bases, leaving 4 bases not matched to a gene.

V gene TRBV3-1 (or the pseudogene TRBV3-2) combines with J gene TRBJ2-3; 7 bases match TRBD2. Germline values: CDR1 LGHDT, CDR2 YNNKEL (reference sequence). The CDR3 length is 16 residues. V shed 5 bases and J 5 bases; nucleotides not matched to a gene: 13. DNA for the CDR3: TGTGCCAGCAGCTCCTACGGGGGGTTTTGGGGAGATACGCAGTATTTT. Encoded protein: CASSSYGGFWGDTQYF.

Written as DNA, the CDR3 is TGTGCCAGCGGGAGGGGGCTAGGCACAGATACGCAGTATTTT. This codes for CASGRGLGTDTQYF. The chain joins TRBV9 to TRBJ2-3; either TRBD1 or TRBD2 may fit D (7 bases each). Looked up from germline, CDR1 is SGDLS and CDR2 is YYNGEE. CDR3 length equals 14 residues. V dropped 7 bases and J dropped 1 base, with 13 bases sitting between them.

The chain couples TRBV5-1 to TRBJ2-7; D is unresolved. With 2 bases removed from V and 1 base from J, the gap between germline ends came to 10 bases. The germline V gene encodes CDR1 SGHRS and CDR2 YFSETQ. This CDR3 region has 14 residues. CDR3 bases: TGCGCCAGCAGCTTTGATGTTTCGTCCTACGAGCAGTACTTC. As protein: CASSFDVSSYEQYF.

The chain combines TRBV18 with TRBJ1-4; TRBD1 agrees at 7 bases. The CDR3 has 14 residues. After removal of 7 bases from V and 7 bases from J, the junction contained 9 bases not matched to a gene. Per the germline V gene, CDR1 is KGHSH and CDR2 is LQKENI. CDR3 in amino acids: CASFPDRVSEKLFF. The CDR3 coding sequence is TGTGCCAGCTTCCCTGACAGGGTTTCTGAAAAACTGTTTTTT.

The chain uses TRBV5-1 and TRBJ2-6; no definite D call. V lost 0 bases and J lost 0, with 4 bases in between. Germline CDR1 reads SGHRS; CDR2 reads YFSETQ. CDR3 length: 15 residues. The CDR3 DNA reads as TGCGCCAGCAGCTTGGTTACCTCTGGGGCCAACGTCCTGACTTTC. It yields the protein CASSLVTSGANVLTF. Using reference TRBV5-1 and TRBJ2-6 for the parts outside the CDR3, the full variable domain is KAGVTQTPRYLIKTRGQQVTLSCSPISGHRSVSWYQQTPGQGLQFLFEYFSETQRNKGNFPGRFSGRQFSNSRSEMNVSTLELGDSALYLCASSLVTSGANVLTFGAGSRLTVL.

This chain uses TRBV29-1 with TRBJ2-1, with D possibly being TRBD1 (6 bases). Germline V gene data show CDR1 as SQVTM and CDR2 as ANQGSEA. Trimming pared 4 bases from V and 9 bases from J, leaving 13 bases between. This CDR3 comprises 12 residues. Here the CDR3 reads CSVGGGSVEQFF. Here the CDR3 DNA reads TGCAGCGTTGGAGGGGGTTCAGTTGAGCAGTTCTTC.

CDR3 DNA sequence: TGTGCCAGCAGTTTCCCCCTCTTTTATGGCTACACCTTC. Amino acid sequence: CASSFPLFYGYTF. This chain uses TRBV12-3 or TRBV12-4 with TRBJ1-2; D is ambiguous. This CDR3 is 13 amino acids long. Between the trimmed V and J ends, which lost 3 bases and 5 bases, there was a span of 10 bases.

This chain joins TRBV4-2 and TRBJ2-7; 9 bases line up with TRBD2. CDR3 length: 17 residues. The germline V gene encodes CDR1 LGHNA and CDR2 YNFKEQ. The V gene end was trimmed by 1 base and the J gene end by 7 bases; junction bases not matched to a gene: 14. Here the CDR3 reads CASSQGGGKRGALEQYF. The CDR3 bases are TGTGCCAGCAGCCAAGGAGGTGGCAAGCGGGGGGCTTTAGAGCAGTACTTC.

In the case of this clone: Different DNA sequences within this sample yield the same CDR3. The rearrangement joins TRBV19 to TRBJ2-7, with 8 bases identical to TRBD1. V gave up 4 bases and J gave up 2 bases; unmatched junction bases: 4. The CDR3 is made up of 14 amino acids. Germline lookup yields CDR1 LNHDA and CDR2 SQIVND (reference sequence). The CDR3 DNA reads as TGTGCCAGTAGTACCAGACAGGGGCCCTACGAGCAGTACTTC. Translated, it gives CASSTRQGPYEQYF.

This clone was counted once. This chain uses TRBV19 with TRBJ1-1; 7 nucleotides line up with TRBD1. J lost 4 bases, V lost 5 bases, and 10 bases had no gene match. From germline, CDR1 is LNHDA and CDR2 SQIVND (reference sequence). CDR3 length: 15 amino acids. The CDR3 loop is CASSGRGTVGTEAFF. CDR3 DNA: TGTGCCAGTAGTGGACGCGGGACAGTAGGCACTGAAGCTTTCTTT.

The chain links TRBV18 to TRBJ2-7; D is ambiguous. CDR1 is KGHSH and CDR2 is LQKENI in the germline V gene. V shed 1 base and J shed 6 bases, with 16 bases lying between them. The CDR3 has 15 residues. The CDR3 sequence is CASSPQGLSVGEQYF. As DNA, the CDR3 is TGTGCCAGCTCACCACAGGGTCTTTCGGTGGGCGAGCAGTACTTC.

This chain uses TRBV30 with TRBJ1-4, with 8 bases lining up with TRBD1. CDR1 is GTSNPN and CDR2 is SVGIG in the germline V gene (reference sequence). This CDR3 comprises 15 residues. V lost 2 bases, J lost 7 bases, and 9 bases stayed unmatched. CDR3 in DNA: TGTGCCTGGAGTTTCCAGACAGGGGTGGCTGAAAAACTGTTTTTT. Protein: CAWSFQTGVAEKLFF.

The chain joins TRBV7-9 to TRBJ2-1, with D uncertain. Germline CDR1 is SEHNR and CDR2 is FQNEAQ (reference sequence). The CDR3 length is 15 residues. V was clipped by 5 bases and J by 0 bases, with 11 bases between them. Here the CDR3 DNA reads TGTGCCAGCAGCGTGGTCTTTAGCTCCTACAATGAGCAGTTCTTC. Protein: CASSVVFSSYNEQFF.

The V gene is TRBV19, the J gene TRBJ2-7; D is ambiguous. CDR1 and CDR2 (germline): LNHDA, SQIVND (reference sequence). The V end lost 3 bases, the J end lost 2 bases, and 8 bases lay between the germline ends. CDR3 length: 13 residues. The CDR3 DNA reads TGTGCCAGTAGTATTACGGAAACCTACGAGCAGTACTTC. The encoded protein is CASSITETYEQYF.

Worth noting for this clone: Mismatch with germline at one junction end may stem from a read error. The rearrangement links TRBV2 to TRBJ2-4; 12 nucleotides line up with TRBD2. Germline lookup yields CDR1 SNHLY and CDR2 FYNNEI. This CDR3 region has 13 residues. The CDR3 sequence is CATERSSGRASIF. The CDR3 region has the DNA TGTGCCACCGAGAGGTCTAGCGGGAGGGCTAGTATCTTC.